Each of the 21 T cell receptor beta chains below was sequenced from the same sample in a study of T cells in tuberculosis. The data were produced by immunoSEQ multiplex PCR, yet TCRdb's version contains in-frame clones alone and is incomplete. The sample gives 25,000 to 35,000 clones, about 92% of which show up once; 6.8% is in the top ten. The time point is: new active TB diagnosis, blood taken before or within 7 days of starting treatment. Sequences were derived from PBMCs, sampled at tuberculosis diagnosis. These receptors were taken from an adult with tuberculosis.

The chain joins TRBV6-6 to TRBJ2-2; 10 nucleotides align to TRBD1. V was clipped by 7 bases and J by 5 bases; unmatched bases: 7. CDR1 MNHNY and CDR2 SVGAGI come from the germline V gene (reference sequence). The CDR3 is 15 amino acids. The CDR3 reads CASTIGDRGTGELFF. The CDR3 nucleotides read TGTGCCAGCACCATCGGGGACAGGGGTACCGGGGAGCTGTTTTTT.

The rearrangement joins TRBV2 to TRBJ1-2; TRBD1 might be the D (6 bases). V was pared by 6 bases and J by 2 bases, with 13 bases between. Germline values: CDR1 SNHLY, CDR2 FYNNEI. CDR3 length: 14 residues. This CDR3 is CASSELTGNYGYTF. The CDR3, as DNA: TGTGCCAGCAGCGAATTGACAGGAAACTATGGCTACACCTTC.

V is TRBV2 and J is TRBJ2-7; D is undetermined. This CDR3 has 11 amino acids. Between the trimmed V and J ends, which lost 4 bases and 2 bases, there was a span of 3 bases. Germline CDR1 reads SNHLY; CDR2 reads FYNNEI. CDR3 sequence reads: CASSGAYEQYF. The CDR3 nucleotides are TGTGCCAGCAGTGGCGCCTACGAGCAGTACTTC.

The chain links TRBV28 to TRBJ2-1; TRBD2 matches at 7 bases. The germline gives CDR1 MDHEN, CDR2 SYDVKM. The CDR3 is 14 residues long. J lost 4 bases, V lost 7 bases, and 7 bases had no gene match. The CDR3, as DNA: TGTGCCAGCATCGGTCTAGCGGCTTACAATGAGCAGTTCTTC. This sequence encodes CASIGLAAYNEQFF.

This clone was recorded a few times. This chain joins TRBV5-1 and TRBJ2-3, with D unclear. V lost 0 bases and J lost 0, with 5 bases in between. Germline-derived CDR1 and CDR2 are SGHRS and YFSETQ. The CDR3 contains 14 residues. The CDR3 is CASSLEPSTDTQYF. DNA for the CDR3: TGCGCCAGCAGCTTGGAGCCTAGCACAGATACGCAGTATTTT.

The chain uses TRBV2 and TRBJ2-3; D is uncertain. The CDR3 has 15 residues. Germline-derived CDR1 and CDR2 are SNHLY and FYNNEI. The germline V and J ends were trimmed by 8 bases and 4 bases, with 19 bases remaining between them. Here the CDR3 DNA reads TGTGCCAGCCGGTTGAGGAGTCCCCCCCCAGATACGCAGTATTTT. The encoded protein is CASRLRSPPPDTQYF.

In this sample, this clone turned up a few times. The V call is TRBV19, the J call TRBJ2-7, with TRBD1 identical over 9 bases. The CDR3 totals 14 residues. V shed 5 bases and J 3 bases; nucleotides not matched to a gene: 5. The germline V gene has CDR1 LNHDA and CDR2 SQIVND (reference sequence). Here the CDR3 reads CASSAGQGIYEQYF. The CDR3 bases are TGTGCCAGTAGTGCAGGACAGGGGATCTACGAGCAGTACTTC.

The chain joins TRBV9 to TRBJ2-1; 13 bases align to TRBD2. CDR3 length equals 16 residues. In germline, CDR1 is SGDLS, CDR2 YYNGEE. The V gene end was trimmed by 4 bases and the J gene end by 9 bases; junction bases not matched to a gene: 10. DNA of the CDR3: TGTGCCAGCAGCTCTAGCGGGACTAGCGGGGCCCCTGAGCAGTTCTTC. Its translation: CASSSSGTSGAPEQFF.

By share, this clone ranks as medium-sized. The chain joins TRBV2 to TRBJ1-6; 9 bases are a match to TRBD1. CDR3 length: 14 residues. The J segment lost 9 bases and the V segment lost 4 bases, leaving 4 bases of the junction unmatched. Germline V gives CDR1 SNHLY, CDR2 FYNNEI. CDR3 residues: CASSGTGEGSPLHF. CDR3 sequence (DNA): TGTGCCAGCAGTGGGACAGGGGAAGGTTCACCCCTCCACTTT.

The gene calls are TRBV11-2 and TRBJ1-4; maybe TRBD1 (5 bases). Trimming removed 5 bases from V and 1 base from J, with 14 bases in between. Germline values: CDR1 SGHAT, CDR2 FQNNGV. CDR3 length equals 16 residues. CDR3 coding DNA: TGTGCCAGCAGCCGCGGGACGGATGTAACTAATGAAAAACTGTTTTTT. It encodes CASSRGTDVTNEKLFF.

Points on this clone: A read error may produce the germline difference seen at one junction end. The chain joins TRBV29-1 to TRBJ1-1; D remains ambiguous. Per germline, CDR1 SQVTM and CDR2 ANQGSEA. The CDR3 is 13 amino acids. CDR3 nucleotides: TGCAGCGTTGTAAAGGGCGGGAACACTGAAGCTTTCTTC. As protein: CSVVKGGNTEAFF. Looking up the rest from reference TRBV29-1 and TRBJ1-1 gives the full variable domain: SAVISQKPSRDICQRGTSLTIQCQVDSQVTMMFWYRQQPGQSLTLIATANQGSEATYESGFVIDKFPISRPNLTFSTLTVSNMSPEDSSIYLCSVVKGGNTEAFFGQGTRLTVV.

The V and J genes are TRBV9 and TRBJ1-5; no reliable D call. The V and J ends lost 2 bases and 9 bases respectively, with 12 bases between them. The length of the CDR3 is 13 residues. Per the germline V gene, CDR1 is SGDLS and CDR2 is YYNGEE. In nucleotides, the CDR3 is TGTGCCAGCAGCGTGCATGGTGCGTGGCCCCAGCATTTT. This translates into CASSVHGAWPQHF. The whole variable domain, filled in from reference TRBV9 and TRBJ1-5, reads DSGVTQTPKHLITATGQRVTLRCSPRSGDLSVYWYQQSLDQGLQFLIQYYNGEERAKGNILERFSAQQFPDLHSELNLSSLELGDSALYFCASSVHGAWPQHFGDGTRLSIL.

The rearrangement links TRBV7-9 to TRBJ2-7, with D perhaps TRBD2 (6 bases). Germline V gene sequence: CDR1 SEHNR, CDR2 FQNEAQ (reference sequence). The CDR3 covers 13 residues. Between the trimmed V and J ends, which lost 5 bases and 3 bases, there was a span of 11 bases. CDR3: CASSTGRGYEQYF. The DNA of the CDR3 is TGTGCCAGCAGCACTGGGCGGGGCTACGAGCAGTACTTC.

This chain uses TRBV5-1 with TRBJ1-5; no clear D gene. Between the trimmed V and J ends, which lost 0 bases and 3 bases, there was a span of 10 bases. There are 15 residues in the CDR3. The V gene's germline CDR1 is SGHRS and CDR2 YFSETQ. The CDR3 bases are TGCGCCAGCAGCTTGGCCCCTGCTAACAATCAGCCCCAGCATTTT. The encoded protein is CASSLAPANNQPQHF.

The V call is TRBV29-1, the J call TRBJ1-1, with 9 nucleotides matching TRBD1. This CDR3 has 14 residues. V gave up 6 bases and J gave up 4 bases; unmatched junction bases: 9. Germline CDR1 SQVTM, CDR2 ANQGSEA. The CDR3 coding sequence is TGCAGCGTCCTAGGACAGGGGAAAGGCACTGAAGCTTTCTTT. The encoded protein is CSVLGQGKGTEAFF.

This clone showed up just once. The chain uses TRBV30 and TRBJ1-1, with 11 bases lining up with TRBD1. This CDR3 has 14 amino acids. Trimming removed 6 bases from V and 5 bases from J; junction bases left unmatched: 8. Germline CDR1 reads GTSNPN; CDR2 reads SVGIG (reference sequence). The CDR3 DNA reads TGTGCCTGCCCAGGACAGGGGGCGCGTACTGAAGCTTTCTTT. Translated: CACPGQGARTEAFF.

This clone is a singleton in its sample. The gene calls are TRBV28 and TRBJ1-3, with 12 bases that match TRBD1. The CDR3 loop spans 16 amino acids. From germline, CDR1 is MDHEN and CDR2 SYDVKM. V lost 5 bases, J lost 5 bases, and 7 bases stayed unmatched. The CDR3 loop reads CASSDQGQGARNTIYF. DNA of the CDR3: TGTGCCAGCAGTGACCAGGGACAGGGGGCAAGAAACACCATATATTTT.

The chain joins TRBV30 to TRBJ2-3; weak D call: TRBD2 (6 bases). The CDR3 has 12 amino acids. Germline V gene sequence: CDR1 GTSNPN, CDR2 SVGIG (reference sequence). The ends were cut back, 5 bases at V and 3 bases at J, with 9 bases in the middle. CDR3 nucleotides: TGTGCCTGGGCTGGGAGGACAGATACGCAGTATTTT. It yields the protein CAWAGRTDTQYF.

The chain is built from TRBV19 and TRBJ1-2, with unresolved D. V was trimmed by 2 bases and J by 5 bases, leaving 15 bases between them. Looked up from germline, CDR1 is LNHDA and CDR2 is SQIVND (reference sequence). CDR3 size: 15 residues. CDR3 coding DNA: TGTGCCAGTAGTATATCCTCCTTCGGTTGGTATGGCTACACCTTC. Its protein product is CASSISSFGWYGYTF.

The chain employs TRBV6-1 and TRBJ2-7, with 9 bases that match TRBD2. The CDR3 extends over 17 amino acids. The V gene end was trimmed by 1 base and the J gene end by 5 bases; junction bases not matched to a gene: 12. The V gene's germline CDR1 is MNHNS and CDR2 SASEGT. CDR3 DNA: TGTGCCAGCAGTGAAGACGGTTGGGGACTAGCACGCGACGAGCAGTACTTC. It translates to CASSEDGWGLARDEQYF.

The chain is built from TRBV5-4 and TRBJ2-1, with 11 positions matching TRBD2. The CDR3 has 17 residues. Trimming removed 4 bases from V and 2 bases from J; junction bases left unmatched: 8. Germline V gene lookup returns CDR1 SGHNT and CDR2 YYREEE (reference sequence). CDR3 residues: CASSHPPTSGAYNEQFF. In nucleotides, the CDR3 is TGTGCCAGCAGCCACCCCCCGACTAGCGGGGCCTACAATGAGCAGTTCTTC.